This TCR beta chain was recovered during a study of cytomegalovirus exposure and HLA in healthy donors. PCR was performed using 60 Vbeta and 13 Jbeta primers. Method: immunoSEQ multiplex PCR; TCRdb's copy keeps in-frame clones and lacks some. The repertoire holds around 280,000 clones, around nine tenths seen once, with about 2.5% in the top ten. The specimen was PBMCs. The TCR was taken from a woman aged 18-35 years in good health and CMV-seronegative.

CDR3 region: CAWSAGMNTEAFF. CDR3 in DNA: TGTGCCTGGAGCGCAGGGATGAACACTGAAGCTTTCTTT. V gene TRBV30 combines with J gene TRBJ1-1, with D perhaps TRBD1 (5 bases). Germline V CDR1 and CDR2: GTSNPN, SVGIG (reference sequence). V was shortened by 3 bases and J by 0 bases, with 8 bases between the two germline ends. There are 13 residues in the CDR3.